These 14 T cell receptor beta chains came from one sample sequenced in a study of OX40 agonist ivuxolimab in advanced cancers. This table comes from immunoSEQ multiplex PCR, and its TCRdb copy is limited to in-frame clones, with some not included. The sample consists of 50,000 to 70,000 clones, more than 75% of them appearing once. Sample: CD4+ or CD8+ T cells sorted from blood, taken in a trial of the OX40 agonist ivuxolimab. The origin of the receptors is an adult with an advanced solid tumor such as melanoma, head and neck, liver or kidney cancer.

The chain is built from TRBV27 and TRBJ1-1; possible D gene TRBD1, 6 bases. Per germline, CDR1 MNHEY and CDR2 SMNVEV (reference sequence). The V end lost 0 bases, the J end lost 1 base, and 9 bases lay between the germline ends. This CDR3 comprises 15 residues. CDR3 residues: CASSLSVGGNTEAFF. Here the CDR3 DNA reads TGTGCCAGCAGTTTATCGGTAGGGGGGAACACTGAAGCTTTCTTT.

The J gene is TRBJ1-1, the V gene TRBV4-1; 9 nucleotides line up with TRBD1. The germline CDR1 and CDR2 sequences are MGHRA and YSYEKL. The V segment lost 2 bases and the J segment 5 bases; nucleotides outside the gene matches: 9. The CDR3 runs to 16 residues. The CDR3 is CASSQNLGQGRTEAFF. The DNA of the CDR3 is TGCGCCAGCAGCCAAAATTTGGGACAGGGAAGGACTGAAGCTTTCTTT.

This clone has just one count. This chain joins TRBV5-4 and TRBJ1-1, with D maybe TRBD1 (6 bases). Trimming took 4 bases from V and 5 from J, leaving 15 bases between them. There are 14 residues in the CDR3. The V gene's germline CDR1 is SGHNT and CDR2 YYREEE (reference sequence). CDR3 bases: TGTGCCAGCAGCCCCTCTACAGGGTATACTGAAGCTTTCTTT. This encodes CASSPSTGYTEAFF.

This clone was seen a handful of times. The chain combines TRBV5-6 with TRBJ1-2; 8 positions match TRBD1. Germline V gene lookup returns CDR1 SGHDT and CDR2 YYEEEE. The CDR3 has 11 residues. Losses at the gene ends were 4 bases for V and 13 bases for J; bases not matched to a gene: 6. The CDR3 nucleotides are TGTGCCAGCAGCCTGGGACAGGCAGGCACCTTC. Translating gives CASSLGQAGTF.

This clone was seen only a few times. This chain joins TRBV4-1 and TRBJ2-1; perhaps TRBD2 as D (6 bases). The CDR3 runs to 16 residues. Germline CDR1 reads MGHRA; CDR2 reads YSYEKL. The V and J ends lost 4 bases and 10 bases respectively, with 23 bases between them. Here the CDR3 DNA reads TGCGCCAGCAGCCCCGGACCTGGTGGGGGGTCTAGAGAGCAGTTCTTC. Residues: CASSPGPGGGSREQFF.

The chain joins TRBV19 to TRBJ1-1; perhaps TRBD1 as D (5 bases). CDR3 length: 14 residues. V shed 3 bases and J shed 5 bases, with 13 bases lying between them. The germline V gene has CDR1 LNHDA and CDR2 SQIVND (reference sequence). CDR3 sequence (DNA): TGTGCCAGTAGTATCGCGGGACCCGGGACTGAAGCTTTCTTT. This encodes CASSIAGPGTEAFF.

This chain joins TRBV27 and TRBJ1-6, with D hard to call. Germline V gene lookup returns CDR1 MNHEY and CDR2 SMNVEV (reference sequence). V was trimmed by 3 bases and J by 5 bases, leaving 5 bases between them. The CDR3 totals 13 residues. The DNA for the CDR3 is TGTGCCAGCAGTTTGGGAAATAATTCACCCCTCCACTTT. As protein: CASSLGNNSPLHF.

This sequence joins TRBV4-3 and TRBJ1-2; D may be TRBD1 (6 bases). The germline V gene has CDR1 LGHNA and CDR2 YSLEER. The V and J ends lost 1 base and 8 bases respectively, with 14 bases between them. CDR3 length: 14 residues. The chain's CDR3 is CASSQGRGGSGYTF. The CDR3 DNA sequence: TGCGCCAGCAGCCAAGGAAGGGGGGGGAGCGGCTACACCTTC.

The gene calls are TRBV6-5 and TRBJ1-1; 7 nucleotides align to TRBD1. Germline CDR1 MNHEY, CDR2 SVGAGI. V shed 5 bases and J 4 bases; nucleotides not matched to a gene: 4. This CDR3 region has 13 residues. In DNA, the CDR3 is TGTGCCAGCAGTATCCACAGGGGCACTGAAGCTTTCTTT. It yields the protein CASSIHRGTEAFF.

The V gene is TRBV7-3, the J gene TRBJ2-4; 7 positions agree with TRBD1. Germline lookup yields CDR1 SGHTA and CDR2 FQGTGA. The CDR3 runs to 14 residues. V was pared by 11 bases and J by 0 bases, with 7 bases of the junction left unmatched. CDR3 coding DNA: TGTGCCGAAGGGGGCCCGCTAGCCAAAAACATTCAGTACTTC. Encoded protein: CAEGGPLAKNIQYF.

The gene calls are TRBV2 and TRBJ1-5; no reliable D call. Per the germline V gene, CDR1 is SNHLY and CDR2 is FYNNEI. This CDR3 has 11 residues. V shed 6 bases and J shed 8 bases, with 8 bases lying between them. The CDR3 DNA is TGTGCCAGCAGGGACCGGGAGCCCCAGCATTTT. Amino acid sequence: CASRDREPQHF.

This clone has more than one count but fewer than ten. The chain is built from TRBV7-8 and TRBJ2-7; D possibly corresponds to TRBD2 (5 bases). V dropped 5 bases and J dropped 6 bases, with 17 bases sitting between them. This CDR3 is 14 amino acids long. Per the germline V gene, CDR1 is SGHVS and CDR2 is FQNEAQ. The CDR3 DNA follows: TGTGCCAGCAGCCTCGGACCCGAGGGTGGCGAGCAGTACTTC. Translated: CASSLGPEGGEQYF. The full variable domain, rest sourced from reference TRBV7-8 and TRBJ2-7, is GAGVSQSPRYKVAKRGQDVALRCDPISGHVSLFWYQQALGQGPEFLTYFQNEAQLDKSGLPSDRFFAERPEGSVSTLKIQRTQQEDSAVYLCASSLGPEGGEQYFGPGTRLTVT.

V usage is TRBV7-9 and J usage is TRBJ2-7; D perhaps matches TRBD1 (5 bases). From germline, CDR1 is SEHNR and CDR2 FQNEAQ (reference sequence). The CDR3 is 14 residues long. V gave up 2 bases and J gave up 3 bases, with 11 bases separating them. The CDR3 protein is CASSLSGIGYEQYF. The CDR3 DNA reads TGTGCCAGCAGCTTATCAGGGATTGGCTACGAGCAGTACTTC.

V and J are TRBV27 and TRBJ1-5, with a weak D call TRBD1 (6 bases). The V gene's germline CDR1 is MNHEY and CDR2 SMNVEV (reference sequence). V gave up 4 bases and J gave up 7 bases, with 17 bases separating them. The CDR3 loop spans 15 amino acids. CDR3 protein: CASSSAKGGQQPQHF. CDR3 DNA sequence: TGTGCCAGCAGTTCGGCAAAGGGGGGGCAGCAGCCCCAGCATTTT.